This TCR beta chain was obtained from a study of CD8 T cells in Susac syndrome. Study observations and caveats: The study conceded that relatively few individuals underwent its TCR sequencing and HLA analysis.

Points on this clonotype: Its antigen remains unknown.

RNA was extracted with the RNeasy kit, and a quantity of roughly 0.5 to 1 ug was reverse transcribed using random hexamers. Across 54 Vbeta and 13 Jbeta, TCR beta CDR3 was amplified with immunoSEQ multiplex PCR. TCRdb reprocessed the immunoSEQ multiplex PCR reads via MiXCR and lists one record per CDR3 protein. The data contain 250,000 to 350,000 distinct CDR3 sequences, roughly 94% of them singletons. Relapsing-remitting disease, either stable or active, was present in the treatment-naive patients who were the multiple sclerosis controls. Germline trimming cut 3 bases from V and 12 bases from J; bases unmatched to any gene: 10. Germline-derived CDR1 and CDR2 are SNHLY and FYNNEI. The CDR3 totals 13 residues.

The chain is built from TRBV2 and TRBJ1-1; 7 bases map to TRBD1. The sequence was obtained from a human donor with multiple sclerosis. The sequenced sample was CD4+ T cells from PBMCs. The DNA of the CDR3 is TGTGCCAGCAGTGACCCGGACAGGCCGTTGACTTTCTTT. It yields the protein CASSDPDRPLTFF. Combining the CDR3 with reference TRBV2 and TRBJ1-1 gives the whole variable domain EPEVTQTPSHQVTQMGQEVILRCVPISNHLYFYWYRQILGQKVEFLVSFYNNEISEKSEIFDDQFSVERPDGSNFTLKIRSTKLEDSAMYFCASSDPDRPLTFFGQGTRLTVV.